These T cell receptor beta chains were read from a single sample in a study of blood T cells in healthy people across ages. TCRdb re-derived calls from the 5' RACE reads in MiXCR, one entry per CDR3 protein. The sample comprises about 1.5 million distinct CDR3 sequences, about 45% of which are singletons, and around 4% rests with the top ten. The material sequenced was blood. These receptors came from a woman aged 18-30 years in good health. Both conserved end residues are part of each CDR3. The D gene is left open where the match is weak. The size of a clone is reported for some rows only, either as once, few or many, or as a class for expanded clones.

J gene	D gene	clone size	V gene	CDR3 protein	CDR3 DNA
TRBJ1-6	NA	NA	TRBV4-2	CASSPRSDGSPLHF	TGTGCCAGCAGCCCCCGGTCCGACGGTTCACCCCTCCACTTT
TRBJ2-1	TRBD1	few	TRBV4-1	CASSQVQGLYNEQFF	TGCGCCAGCAGCCAAGTACAGGGGTTGTACAATGAGCAGTTCTTC
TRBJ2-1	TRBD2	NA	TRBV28	CATLSAGGDNEQFF	TGTGCCACCCTGTCGGCGGGAGGGGACAATGAGCAGTTCTTC
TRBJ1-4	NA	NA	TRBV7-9	CASSYTTNEKLFF	TGTGCCAGCAGTTACACAACTAATGAAAAACTGTTTTTT
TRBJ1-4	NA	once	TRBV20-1	CSARGGSEKLFF	TGCAGTGCGAGGGGAGGGAGTGAAAAACTGTTTTTT
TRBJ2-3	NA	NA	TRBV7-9	CASSSRATLASSTDTQYF	TGTGCCAGCAGCTCCCGGGCCACCCTAGCATCTAGCACAGATACGCAGTATTTT
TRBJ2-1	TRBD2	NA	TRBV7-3	CASSLWREGSYNEQFF	TGTGCCAGCAGCTTATGGCGGGAGGGCTCCTACAATGAGCAGTTCTTC
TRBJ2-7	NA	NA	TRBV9	CASSVDWGYEQYF	TGTGCCAGCAGCGTAGATTGGGGCTACGAGCAGTACTTC
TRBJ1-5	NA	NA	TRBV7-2	CASSLKGGDQPQHF	TGTGCCAGCAGCCTAAAGGGGGGGGATCAGCCCCAGCATTTT
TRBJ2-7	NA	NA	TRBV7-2	CASSLGVANYEQYF	TGTGCCAGCAGCTTAGGCGTTGCCAACTACGAGCAGTACTTC
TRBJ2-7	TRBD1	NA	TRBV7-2	CASSLGLPGQGNNEQYF	TGTGCCAGCAGCTTAGGTCTCCCGGGACAGGGGAACAATGAGCAGTACTTC
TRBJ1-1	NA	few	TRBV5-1	CASSLYSDDTEAFF	TGCGCCAGCAGCTTGTATAGCGATGACACTGAAGCTTTCTTT
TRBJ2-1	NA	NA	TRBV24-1	CATSDLRRDNGQFF	TGTGCCACCAGTGATTTGCGTCGGGACAATGGGCAGTTCTTC
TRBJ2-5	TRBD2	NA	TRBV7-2	CASSFRSGRPEETQYF	TGTGCCAGCAGCTTTCGTAGCGGGAGGCCTGAAGAGACCCAGTACTTC
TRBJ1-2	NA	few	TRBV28	CASTPSPVRDTRSYGYTF	TGTGCCAGCACCCCTAGCCCCGTCCGGGACACCCGTAGTTATGGCTACACCTTC
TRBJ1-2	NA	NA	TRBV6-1	CASTAQGIPYPGYTF	TGTGCCAGCACCGCGCAAGGGATCCCCTACCCAGGCTACACCTTC
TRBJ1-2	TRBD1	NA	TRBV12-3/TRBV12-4	CASSWAGGSNYGYTF	TGTGCCAGCAGTTGGGCAGGGGGCTCGAACTATGGCTACACCTTC
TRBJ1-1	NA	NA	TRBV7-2	CASSLVLRNTEAFF	TGTGCCAGCAGCTTAGTTCTCCGGAACACTGAAGCTTTCTTT
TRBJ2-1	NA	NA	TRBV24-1	CATSDPGTPHNEQFF	TGTGCCACCAGTGACCCCGGGACTCCCCACAATGAGCAGTTCTTC
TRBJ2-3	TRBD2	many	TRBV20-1	CSASPTSGGLKDTQYF	TGCAGTGCTAGTCCCACTAGCGGGGGGTTGAAAGATACGCAGTATTTT
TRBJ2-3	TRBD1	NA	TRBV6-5	CASSTGQGYTDTQYF	TGTGCCAGCAGTACCGGACAGGGGTACACAGATACGCAGTATTTT
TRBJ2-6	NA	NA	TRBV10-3	CAIGDTGLDGSGANVLTF	TGTGCCATTGGGGACACAGGGTTGGATGGCTCTGGGGCCAACGTCCTGACTTTC
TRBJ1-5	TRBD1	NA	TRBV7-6	CASSPDPPGQGATYSNQPQHF	TGTGCCAGCAGCCCAGACCCTCCGGGACAGGGGGCCACTTATAGCAATCAGCCCCAGCATTTT
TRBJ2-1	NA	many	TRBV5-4	CASSPGRNEQFF	TGTGCCAGCAGCCCGGGTCGTAATGAGCAGTTCTTC
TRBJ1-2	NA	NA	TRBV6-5	CASSDSTTNYGYTF	TGTGCCAGCAGTGACAGTACCACTAACTATGGCTACACCTTC
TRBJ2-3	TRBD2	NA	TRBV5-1	CASSLFSSSGSTDTQYF	TGCGCCAGCAGCTTGTTCTCGTCTAGCGGAAGCACAGATACGCAGTATTTT
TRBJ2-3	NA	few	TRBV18	CASSPGSHTDTQYF	TGTGCCAGCTCACCAGGATCCCACACAGATACGCAGTATTTT